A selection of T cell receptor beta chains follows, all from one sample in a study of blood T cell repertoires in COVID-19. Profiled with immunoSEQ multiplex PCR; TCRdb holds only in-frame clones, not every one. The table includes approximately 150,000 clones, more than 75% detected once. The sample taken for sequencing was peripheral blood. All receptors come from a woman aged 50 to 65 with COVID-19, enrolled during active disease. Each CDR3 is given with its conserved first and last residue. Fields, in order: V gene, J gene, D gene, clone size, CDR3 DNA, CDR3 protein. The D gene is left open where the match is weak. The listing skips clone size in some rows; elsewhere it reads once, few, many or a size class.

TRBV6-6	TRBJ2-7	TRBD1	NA	TGTGCCACCGGGGGACAGGGGTCCTACGAGCAGTACTTC	CATGGQGSYEQYF
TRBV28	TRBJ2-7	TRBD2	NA	TGTGCCAGCAGTCCAGGGCTAGCGGACTTATACGAGCAGTACTTC	CASSPGLADLYEQYF
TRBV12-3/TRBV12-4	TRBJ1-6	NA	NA	TGTGCCAGCAGTGACAGTAATTCACCCCTCCACTTT	CASSDSNSPLHF
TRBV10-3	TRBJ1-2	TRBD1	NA	TGTGCCATCAGCTACGACAGGGGGGAATATGGCTACACCTTC	CAISYDRGEYGYTF
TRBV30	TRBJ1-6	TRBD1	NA	TGTGCCTGGAAGGGGGCGACGGGACAGGGGAATTCACCCCTCCACTTT	CAWKGATGQGNSPLHF
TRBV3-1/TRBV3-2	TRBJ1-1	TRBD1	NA	TGTGCCAGCAGCCAAGAGGGACAGAGGAACACTGAAGCTTTCTTT	CASSQEGQRNTEAFF
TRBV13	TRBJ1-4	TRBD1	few	TGTGCCAGCAGCTCATCCCCCGGGACAGATAATGAAAAACTGTTTTTT	CASSSSPGTDNEKLFF
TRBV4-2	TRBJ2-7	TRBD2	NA	TGTGCCAGCAGCCAAGATGGGAGGGTGGAGGGCGAGCAGTACTTC	CASSQDGRVEGEQYF
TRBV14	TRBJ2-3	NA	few	TGTGCCAGCAGCCACCTAGACGGCGGGGATACGCAGTATTTT	CASSHLDGGDTQYF
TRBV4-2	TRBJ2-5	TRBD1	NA	TGTGCCAGCAGCCGTCGGACAGGGACACAAGAGACCCAGTACTTC	CASSRRTGTQETQYF
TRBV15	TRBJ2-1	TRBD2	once	TGTGCCACCAGCAGAGGGATTCTCCGGGACGGGAGGAATGAGCAGTTCTTC	CATSRGILRDGRNEQFF
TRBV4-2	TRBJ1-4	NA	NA	TGTGCCAGCAGCCCAACTGCAACTAATGAAAAACTGTTTTTT	CASSPTATNEKLFF
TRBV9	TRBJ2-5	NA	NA	TGTGCCAGCAGCCCTTATGGAGGGGCCTCTAAAGAGACCCAGTACTTC	CASSPYGGASKETQYF
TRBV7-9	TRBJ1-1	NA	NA	TGTGCCAGCAGCTTAGCCCAGAACACTGAAGCTTTCTTT	CASSLAQNTEAFF
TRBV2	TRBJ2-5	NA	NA	TGTGCCAGCAAGGGACTTGACCAAGAGACCCAGTACTTC	CASKGLDQETQYF
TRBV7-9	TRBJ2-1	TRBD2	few	TGTGCCAGCAGCCAGGGACTAGCGGGGGGCCAATATACATACAATGAGCAGTTCTTC	CASSQGLAGGQYTYNEQFF
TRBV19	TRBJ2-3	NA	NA	TGTGCCAGTAGTATCCTCGACACAACAGATACGCAGTATTTT	CASSILDTTDTQYF
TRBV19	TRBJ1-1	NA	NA	TGTGCCAGTAGTATCCAGGGATCGAACACTGAAGCTTTCTTT	CASSIQGSNTEAFF
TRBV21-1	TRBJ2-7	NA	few	TGTGCCAGCAGCAGGGCACCCTACGAGCAGTACTTC	CASSRAPYEQYF
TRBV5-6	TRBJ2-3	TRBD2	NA	TGTGCCAGCAGCTTAAGCGGGGGCACAGATACGCAGTATTTT	CASSLSGGTDTQYF
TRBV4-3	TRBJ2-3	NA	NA	TGCGCCAGCAGCCAAGATGGCCTCGCATTAAAAAGCACAGATACGCAGTATTTT	CASSQDGLALKSTDTQYF
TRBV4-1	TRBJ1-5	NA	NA	TGCGCCAGCAGCCAAGGCCAGTTCCCGGGGGGCAATCAGCCCCAGCATTTT	CASSQGQFPGGNQPQHF
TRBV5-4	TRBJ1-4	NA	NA	TGTGCCAGCAGCGGAGGGGGGGCGGAGGTAGGGAATGAAAAACTGTTTTTT	CASSGGGAEVGNEKLFF
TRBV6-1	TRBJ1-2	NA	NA	TGTGCCAGCAGTGAAATTATTACGGCAGGGCGAATTAACTATGGCTACACCTTC	CASSEIITAGRINYGYTF
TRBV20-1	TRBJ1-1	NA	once	TGCAGTGGGCACACTGAAGCTTTCTTT	CSGHTEAFF
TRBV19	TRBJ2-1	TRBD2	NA	TGTGCCAGTAGTATGGGCGGGGGGTCGTTCGATAAGTTCTTC	CASSMGGGSFDKFF
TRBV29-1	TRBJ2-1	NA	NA	TGCAGCGGGACACAGGACAGCTCCTACAATGAGCAGTTCTTC	CSGTQDSSYNEQFF
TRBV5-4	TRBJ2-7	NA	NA	TGTGCCAGCAGCTTTCGCGGGGGCCTTTCCTACGAGCAGTACTTC	CASSFRGGLSYEQYF
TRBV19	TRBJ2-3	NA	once	TGTGCCAGTAGAGACCCCGGGGTTAGCACAGATACGCAGTATTTT	CASRDPGVSTDTQYF
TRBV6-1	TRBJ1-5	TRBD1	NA	TGTGCCAGCAGTGAATATAAACAGGGGGCGAAGTCTGGCAATCAGCCCCAGCATTTT	CASSEYKQGAKSGNQPQHF
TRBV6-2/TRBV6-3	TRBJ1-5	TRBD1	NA	TGTGCCAGCAGCCAAAGGGGGCTTAGCAATCAGCCCCAGCATTTT	CASSQRGLSNQPQHF
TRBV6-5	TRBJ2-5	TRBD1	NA	TGTGCCAGCAACAAGGGGGCTGTGGAGACCCAGTACTTC	CASNKGAVETQYF
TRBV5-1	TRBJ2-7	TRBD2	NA	TGCGCCAGCAGCCAATTGGGTAGTAAGGGACTAGCGGGCCAAAGCATCTACGAGCAGTACTTC	CASSQLGSKGLAGQSIYEQYF
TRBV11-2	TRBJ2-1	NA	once	TGTGCCAGCAGCGGAGGTGGTAGCTCCTACAATGAGCAGTTCTTC	CASSGGGSSYNEQFF
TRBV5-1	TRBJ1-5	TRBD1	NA	TGCGCCAGCAGCACGACAGGGGAGGATTTTCAGCCCCAGCATTTT	CASSTTGEDFQPQHF
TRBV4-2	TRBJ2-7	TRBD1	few	TGTGCCAGCGGAAGAGGGGACAGGGACAATTCCGAGCAGTACTTC	CASGRGDRDNSEQYF
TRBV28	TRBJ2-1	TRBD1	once	TGTGCCAGCAGTAGAGGCAGGGGGAGCTCCTACAATGAGCAGTTCTTC	CASSRGRGSSYNEQFF
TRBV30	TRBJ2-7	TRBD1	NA	TGTGCCTGGAGTGAGGGACAGGGGCGGGCCTACGAGCAGTACTTC	CAWSEGQGRAYEQYF
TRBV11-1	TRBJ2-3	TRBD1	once	TGTGCCAGCAGCTTAGCCGACAGGGGACCAGATACGCAGTATTTT	CASSLADRGPDTQYF
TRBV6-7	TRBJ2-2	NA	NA	TGTGCCAGCAGTACTCCCCCGGGACTCGACACCGGGGAGCTGTTTTTT	CASSTPPGLDTGELFF
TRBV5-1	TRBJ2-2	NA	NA	TGCGCCAGCAGCTTGGGGCAGGGAAACACCGGGGAGCTGTTTTTT	CASSLGQGNTGELFF
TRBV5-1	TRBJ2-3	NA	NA	TGCGCCAGCAGCTTGCTAAAACCTAGCACAGATACGCAGTATTTT	CASSLLKPSTDTQYF
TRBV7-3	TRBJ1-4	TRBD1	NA	TGTGCCAGCAGCCCAGGGACAGGCACTAATGAAAAACTGTTTTTT	CASSPGTGTNEKLFF
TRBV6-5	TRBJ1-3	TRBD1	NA	TGTGCCAGCAGTTACCGGACAGGCTGGGGTAACACCATATATTTT	CASSYRTGWGNTIYF